This TCR beta chain was sequenced for a study of cytomegalovirus exposure and HLA in healthy donors. Repertoires were generated with immunoSEQ multiplex PCR, while TCRdb's copy carries only in-frame clones and drops some. The data show some 75,000 clones, roughly 96% seen once. CDR1 is GTSNPN, CDR2 SVGIG, per germline (reference sequence). The V and J ends lost 4 bases and 8 bases, in that order; junction bases with no gene match: 8. This CDR3 spans 14 amino acids. Source material: PBMCs. This clonotype was sampled from a woman aged 18-29 years in good health and CMV-seronegative. V gene TRBV30 combines with J gene TRBJ2-1; 10 nucleotides align to TRBD1. The CDR3: CAWNRGQGIYEQFF. The DNA of the CDR3 is TGTGCCTGGAACAGGGGACAGGGGATCTATGAGCAGTTCTTC.